This passage covers 30 T cell receptor beta chains from one sample sequenced in a study of Ad26.COV2.S vaccination and SARS-CoV-2 variants. The method was immunoSEQ multiplex PCR; TCRdb's version includes in-frame clones alone and lacks a portion of them. This repertoire shows around 270,000 clones, approximately 88% found once; its top ten account for less than 3%. Treatment noted: around 19 received Ad26.COV2.S at low or high dose, single or two shots; about 5 received placebo; per-sample allocation not given. Specimens were obtained on day 63 following the first vaccine or placebo injection. Source: peripheral blood, taken in a trial of Ad26.COV2.S vaccine versus placebo. The receptor set was obtained from a person aged 18-60 years who received the Ad26.COV2.S COVID-19 vaccine or a placebo.

Points on this clone: The identical CDR3 is also encoded by other nucleotide sequences in the sample. This chain uses TRBV12-3 or TRBV12-4 with TRBJ2-1; D is unresolved. The ends were cut back, 5 bases at V and 4 bases at J, with 9 bases in the middle. The CDR3 runs to 13 residues. The CDR3 region is CASSLRAYNEQFF. The CDR3 DNA follows: TGTGCCAGCAGTCTCCGTGCGTACAATGAGCAGTTCTTC.

The rearrangement joins TRBV6-2 or TRBV6-3 to TRBJ1-6; 10 bases agree with TRBD1. V was clipped by 6 bases and J by 9 bases; unmatched bases: 5. Germline CDR1 MNHEY, CDR2 SVGEGT. The CDR3 loop spans 14 amino acids. CDR3 in DNA: TGTGCCAGCAGCCCCGGGACAGGGGTTTCACCCCTCCACTTT. Protein: CASSPGTGVSPLHF.

This clone was observed a few times. The chain joins TRBV11-2 to TRBJ1-5; D perhaps matches TRBD1 (6 bases). The CDR3 spans 14 residues. V lost 5 bases and J lost 1, with 9 bases in between. Germline CDR1 and CDR2: SGHAT and FQNNGV. In DNA, the CDR3 is TGTGCCAGCAGCCCTACAGGGAGCAATCAGCCCCAGCATTTT. Amino acids: CASSPTGSNQPQHF.

The V call is TRBV7-6, the J call TRBJ2-1; 7 bases match TRBD2. The germline CDR1 and CDR2 sequences are SGHVS and FNYEAQ. The CDR3 length is 15 residues. V lost 3 bases, J lost 4 bases, and 6 bases stayed unmatched. The CDR3 spells CASSFSGGRYNEQFF. CDR3 DNA sequence: TGTGCCAGCAGCTTTTCGGGCGGGAGATACAATGAGCAGTTCTTC.

The chain couples TRBV29-1 to TRBJ2-1; D gene unclear. Germline V CDR1 and CDR2: SQVTM, ANQGSEA. With 0 bases removed from V and 2 bases from J, the gap between germline ends came to 8 bases. The CDR3 consists of 14 residues. The CDR3 DNA follows: TGCAGCGTTGAAGATCGAAAGGCCTACAATGAGCAGTTCTTC. Translating gives CSVEDRKAYNEQFF.

This clone has a handful of counts. CDR3 region: CASSQLGVDNSPLHF. The CDR3 nucleotides read TGCGCCAGCAGCCAATTGGGGGTTGATAATTCACCCCTCCACTTT. V is TRBV5-1 and J is TRBJ1-6, with TRBD1 as a possible D gene (5 bases). V was cut by 4 bases and J by 5 bases, with 13 bases left in between. This CDR3 is 15 amino acids long. CDR1 and CDR2 (germline): SGHRS, YFSETQ.

The table lists this clone with a count of one. This chain joins TRBV7-2 and TRBJ2-4; D is possibly TRBD2 (5 bases). CDR1 is SGHTA, CDR2 FQGNSA, per germline. CDR3 length equals 13 residues. Deletions cut 10 bases from V and 5 bases from J, with 15 bases between. The CDR3 DNA reads as TGTGCCACCCTAACTAGATCCGAAAACATTCAGTACTTC. This gives the protein CATLTRSENIQYF.

The CDR3 region is CASSLIPLAGYGSGELFF. The CDR3, as DNA: TGTGCCAGCAGCTTAATTCCCTTGGCGGGGTACGGAAGCGGGGAGCTGTTTTTT. This sequence joins TRBV7-3 and TRBJ2-2; TRBD2 is a possible D gene (6 bases). Germline assignment: CDR1 SGHTA and CDR2 FQGTGA. V gave up 1 base and J gave up 7 bases, with 22 bases separating them. The CDR3 length is 18 residues.

Here the CDR3 reads CASSSMTDSSGNTIYF. The CDR3 nucleotides are TGTGCCAGCAGCTCGATGACAGACAGCTCTGGAAACACCATATATTTT. J is TRBJ1-3 and V is TRBV5-4; D is possibly TRBD1 (5 bases). V lost 3 bases and J 0 bases, leaving 13 bases between the germline ends. The CDR3 has 16 residues. Germline V gene data show CDR1 as SGHNT and CDR2 as YYREEE (reference sequence).

The rearrangement links TRBV4-3 to TRBJ2-5; TRBD1 matches 7 bases. CDR1 and CDR2 (germline): LGHNA, YSLEER. The CDR3 sequence is 15 residues long. Unmatched junction bases numbered 12, after V lost 6 bases and J lost 5 bases. The CDR3 bases are TGCGCCAGCAGTCGCTACAGGGGAGTAGGGGAGACCCAGTACTTC. It yields the protein CASSRYRGVGETQYF.

This chain uses TRBV5-4 with TRBJ2-7; D is undetermined. The CDR3 extends over 13 amino acids. Trimming pared 4 bases from V and 5 bases from J, leaving 13 bases between. Germline CDR1 is SGHNT and CDR2 is YYREEE (reference sequence). In DNA, the CDR3 is TGTGCCAGCAGCAGTATTGGGTCCCACGAGCAGTACTTC. This sequence encodes CASSSIGSHEQYF.

The genes are TRBV4-3 and TRBJ2-3; 11 bases fit TRBD2. Trimming cost V 4 bases and J 0 bases; bases outside gene matches: 9. CDR3 size: 18 residues. CDR1 and CDR2 from the germline V gene are LGHNA and YSLEER. CDR3 coding DNA: TGCGCCAGCAGCCGGAGCGGGGGACTAGCGGCTAGCACAGATACGCAGTATTTT. Translating it yields CASSRSGGLAASTDTQYF.

This sequence joins TRBV5-1 and TRBJ2-5, with D possibly being TRBD1 (5 bases). The CDR3 totals 13 residues. Trimming cost V 1 base and J 5 bases, with 9 bases left between them. CDR1 and CDR2 (germline): SGHRS, YFSETQ. The CDR3: CASSLQGSETQYF. In nucleotides, the CDR3 is TGCGCCAGCAGCTTGCAGGGATCTGAGACCCAGTACTTC.

The rearrangement uses TRBV4-2 and TRBJ2-5; 7 bases line up with TRBD2. Germline trimming cut 1 base from V and 2 bases from J; bases unmatched to any gene: 1. This CDR3 comprises 14 residues. The germline CDR1 and CDR2 sequences are LGHNA and YNFKEQ. The CDR3 DNA follows: TGTGCCAGCAGCCAAGGGGGGGGTCAAGAGACCCAGTACTTC. This gives the protein CASSQGGGQETQYF.

The chain has TRBV2 and TRBJ2-1, with D perhaps matching TRBD1 or TRBD2 (6 bases each). Trimming took off 1 base at V and 9 bases at J, with 16 bases between the two ends. Germline-derived CDR1 and CDR2 are SNHLY and FYNNEI. The CDR3 spans 15 residues. Here the CDR3 reads CASSEERGEWTEQFF. DNA for the CDR3: TGTGCCAGCAGTGAAGAGAGGGGGGAGTGGACTGAGCAGTTCTTC.

This clone was seen once. The chain has TRBV7-9 and TRBJ2-5, with D maybe TRBD1 (7 bases). The germline V gene encodes CDR1 SEHNR and CDR2 FQNEAQ (reference sequence). Deletions cut 5 bases from V and 1 base from J, with 20 bases between. The CDR3 is made up of 17 amino acids. CDR3 bases: TGTGCCAGCAGCGCTACCAGGGGGGCACCCCTCCAAGAGACCCAGTACTTC. It encodes CASSATRGAPLQETQYF.

This clone came up a few times. This chain connects TRBV5-5 to TRBJ1-6; TRBD1 matches 8 bases. Germline lookup yields CDR1 SGHKS and CDR2 YYEKEE (reference sequence). V was clipped by 3 bases and J by 7 bases; unmatched bases: 0. The CDR3 extends over 13 amino acids. CDR3 in DNA: TGTGCCAGCAGCTACAGGGGGAATTCACCCCTCCACTTT. This encodes CASSYRGNSPLHF. The whole variable domain, remainder taken from reference TRBV5-5 and TRBJ1-6, is DAGVTQSPTHLIKTRGQQVTLRCSPISGHKSVSWYQQVLGQGPQFIFQYYEKEERGRGNFPDRFSARQFPNYSSELNVNALLLGDSALYLCASSYRGNSPLHFGNGTRLTVT.

This rearrangement joins TRBV6-1 to TRBJ1-2; D ambiguous. CDR1 is MNHNS, CDR2 SASEGT, per germline. The length of the CDR3 is 15 residues. V was trimmed by 0 bases and J by 4 bases, leaving 12 bases between them. The CDR3 sequence is CASSEARLGGYGYTF. CDR3 DNA sequence: TGTGCCAGCAGTGAAGCGAGGCTGGGCGGCTATGGCTACACCTTC.

V gene TRBV21-1 combines with J gene TRBJ1-2; the table names TRBD1, a call not compared with the DNA. TRBV21-1 is given as a pseudogene. This CDR3 comprises 12 residues. CDR3 DNA sequence: TGTGCTAGCAGGAAACAGGGAAACGGCTACACCTTC. Protein sequence: CASRKQGNGYTF.

J is TRBJ2-7 and V is TRBV3-1 (or the pseudogene TRBV3-2), with TRBD1 as a possible D gene (5 bases). Germline CDR1 LGHDT, CDR2 YNNKEL (reference sequence). The V and J ends lost 1 base and 4 bases respectively, with 20 bases between them. The CDR3 is 17 amino acids. CDR3 sequence reads: CASSQAWVNRYPYEQYV. CDR3 coding DNA: TGTGCCAGCAGCCAAGCCTGGGTGAACAGGTATCCGTACGAGCAGTACGTC.

This chain joins TRBV25-1 and TRBJ1-1; TRBD1 is a possible D gene (5 bases). The CDR3 is 15 residues long. V was cut by 2 bases and J by 2 bases, with 12 bases left in between. Germline CDR1 reads MGHDK; CDR2 reads SYGVNS. CDR3 nucleotides: TGTGCCAGCAGTGAAGGGGGGATAAGAAACACTGAAGCTTTCTTT. Protein product: CASSEGGIRNTEAFF.

This chain uses TRBV18 with TRBJ1-5; 9 bases map to TRBD1. V shed 5 bases, J shed 10 bases, and the junction held 12 bases outside the gene matches. The CDR3 is made up of 15 amino acids. Looked up from germline, CDR1 is KGHSH and CDR2 is LQKENI. The CDR3 spells CASSSGTGRINPQHF. DNA for the CDR3: TGTGCCAGCTCATCCGGGACAGGGAGAATCAACCCCCAGCATTTT.

J is TRBJ1-5 and V is TRBV4-3; D gene unclear. The CDR3 has 14 residues. Trimming took off 4 bases at V and 3 bases at J, with 10 bases between the two ends. Germline V gene sequence: CDR1 LGHNA, CDR2 YSLEER. The CDR3 protein is CASSLGQINQPQHF. The CDR3 bases are TGCGCCAGCAGCCTCGGGCAGATCAATCAGCCCCAGCATTTT.

This clone appeared once. This chain links TRBV19 with TRBJ2-3; unclear D gene. This CDR3 spans 13 amino acids. Germline values: CDR1 LNHDA, CDR2 SQIVND (reference sequence). Deletions cut 3 bases from V and 1 base from J, with 5 bases between. CDR3 DNA sequence: TGTGCCAGTAGTATTCAGGGCACAGATACGCAGTATTTT. Its translation: CASSIQGTDTQYF.

On this clone itself: The sample carries other DNA sequences with the same CDR3. This chain uses TRBV9 with TRBJ2-1; 7 bases fit TRBD1. Trimming at V came to 3 bases and at J to 7 bases, leaving 4 bases not matched to a gene. The CDR3 sequence is 13 residues long. Per the germline V gene, CDR1 is SGDLS and CDR2 is YYNGEE. The CDR3 nucleotides read TGTGCCAGCAGCGGCTACAGGGGAAATGAGCAGTTCTTC. It specifies CASSGYRGNEQFF.

The rearrangement links TRBV27 to TRBJ2-1; 8 nucleotides align to TRBD2. CDR1 and CDR2 from the germline V gene are MNHEY and SMNVEV (reference sequence). V was clipped by 6 bases and J by 6 bases; unmatched bases: 10. The CDR3 covers 15 residues. The CDR3 bases are TGTGCCAGCAGCCGACCCGGGACTAGTGTCAATGAGCAGTTCTTC. Translating gives CASSRPGTSVNEQFF.

The chain is built from TRBV4-3 and TRBJ2-7, with D unresolved. The V end lost 0 bases, the J end lost 3 bases, and 3 bases lay between the germline ends. CDR3 size: 12 residues. Germline assignment: CDR1 LGHNA and CDR2 YSLEER. The CDR3 spells CASSQEGYEQYF. The CDR3 bases are TGCGCCAGCAGCCAAGAAGGCTACGAGCAGTACTTC.

This sequence joins TRBV5-1 and TRBJ1-1, with 8 bases fitting TRBD1. Trimming took 4 bases from V and 4 from J; bases not matched to a gene: 9. Germline lookup yields CDR1 SGHRS and CDR2 YFSETQ. This CDR3 comprises 15 residues. CDR3 in DNA: TGCGCCAGCAGCCCTCTGGACAGGGCGGGCACTGAAGCTTTCTTT. It is translated as CASSPLDRAGTEAFF.

The V and J genes are TRBV11-3 and TRBJ2-3, with 12 bases identical to TRBD1. There are 17 residues in the CDR3. After removal of 5 bases from V and 0 bases from J, the junction contained 6 bases not matched to a gene. Germline CDR1 SGHNT, CDR2 YENEEA. CDR3: CASSARDRGLSTDTQYF. CDR3 sequence (DNA): TGTGCCAGCAGCGCCCGGGACAGGGGGCTTAGCACAGATACGCAGTATTTT.

The chain links TRBV19 to TRBJ2-3; D gene uncertain. Per germline, CDR1 LNHDA and CDR2 SQIVND (reference sequence). Deletions cut 6 bases from V and 4 bases from J, with 11 bases between. The length of the CDR3 is 13 residues. CDR3 region: CASSYLVADTQYF. DNA of the CDR3: TGTGCCAGTAGCTATCTCGTCGCAGATACGCAGTATTTT.